This T cell receptor beta chain was obtained from a study of cytomegalovirus exposure and HLA in healthy donors. General observations from the study: Most TCRs appeared rarely, but some public TCRs recurred in many donors. A later analysis reportedly identified an Asian-associated ancestry cluster as carrying fewer N-insertions than the roughly 720-donor mean. Reported performance of the classifier showed diagnosis of cytomegalovirus status with high specificity and sensitivity.

Remarks on this clone: What it binds is unknown.

There are 11 residues in the CDR3. V lost 3 bases to trimming and J lost 5 bases, with 7 bases between them. In germline, CDR1 is DFQATT, CDR2 SNEGSKA (reference sequence). It was with 60 Vbeta and 13 Jbeta primers that the PCR ran. Sequencing was performed with immunoSEQ multiplex PCR; in TCRdb, only in-frame clones are kept and a portion is missing. This table holds over 200,000 clones, 70% to 85% found once. This clonotype was sampled from a male donor in good health and CMV-seronegative. The chain recombines TRBV20-1 with TRBJ2-5; D remains ambiguous. The sequenced material came from PBMCs. For the CDR3, the DNA is TGCAGTGCTAGCGAAACTGAGACCCAGTACTTC. Its translation is CSASETETQYF.